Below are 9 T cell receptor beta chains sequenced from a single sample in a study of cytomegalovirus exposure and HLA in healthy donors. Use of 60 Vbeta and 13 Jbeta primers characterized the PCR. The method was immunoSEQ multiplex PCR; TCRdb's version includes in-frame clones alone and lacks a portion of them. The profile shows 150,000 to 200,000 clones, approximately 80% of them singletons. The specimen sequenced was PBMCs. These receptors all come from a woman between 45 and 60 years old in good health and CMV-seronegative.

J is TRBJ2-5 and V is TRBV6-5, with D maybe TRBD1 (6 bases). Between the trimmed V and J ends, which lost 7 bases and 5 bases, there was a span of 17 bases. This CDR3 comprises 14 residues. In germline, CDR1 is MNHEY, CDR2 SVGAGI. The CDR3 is CASIASGRGETQYF. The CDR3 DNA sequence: TGTGCCAGCATAGCCAGCGGAAGGGGGGAGACCCAGTACTTC.

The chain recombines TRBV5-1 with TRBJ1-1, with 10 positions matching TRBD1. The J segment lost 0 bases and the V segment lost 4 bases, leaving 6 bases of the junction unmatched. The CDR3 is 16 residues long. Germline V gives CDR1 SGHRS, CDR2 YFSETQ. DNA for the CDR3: TGCGCCAGCAGCCCGGGACAGGGGTTCATGAACACTGAAGCTTTCTTT. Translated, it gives CASSPGQGFMNTEAFF.

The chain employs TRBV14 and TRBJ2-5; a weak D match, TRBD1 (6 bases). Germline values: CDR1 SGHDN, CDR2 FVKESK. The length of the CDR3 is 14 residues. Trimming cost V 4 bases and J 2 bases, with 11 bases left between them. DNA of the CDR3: TGTGCCAGCAGCCGTCGACAGGATCAAGAGACCCAGTACTTC. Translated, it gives CASSRRQDQETQYF.

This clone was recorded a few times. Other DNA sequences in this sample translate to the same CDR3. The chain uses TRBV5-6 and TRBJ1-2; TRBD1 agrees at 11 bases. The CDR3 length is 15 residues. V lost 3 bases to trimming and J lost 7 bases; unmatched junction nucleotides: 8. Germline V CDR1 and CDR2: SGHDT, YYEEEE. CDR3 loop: CASSSNPDRGPGYTF. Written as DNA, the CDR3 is TGTGCCAGCAGCTCGAACCCGGACAGGGGGCCTGGCTACACCTTC.

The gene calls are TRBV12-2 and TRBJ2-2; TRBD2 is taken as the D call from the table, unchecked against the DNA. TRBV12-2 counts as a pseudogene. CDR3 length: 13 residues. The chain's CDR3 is CASRFRWSGELFF. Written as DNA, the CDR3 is TGTGCAAGTCGCTTTAGATGGAGCGGGGAGCTGTTTTTT.

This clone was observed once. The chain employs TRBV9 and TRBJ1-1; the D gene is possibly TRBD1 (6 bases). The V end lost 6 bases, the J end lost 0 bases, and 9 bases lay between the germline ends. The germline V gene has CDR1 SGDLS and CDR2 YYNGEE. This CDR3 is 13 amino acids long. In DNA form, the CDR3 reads TGTGCCAGCACACAGGGTCTGAACACTGAAGCTTTCTTT. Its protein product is CASTQGLNTEAFF.

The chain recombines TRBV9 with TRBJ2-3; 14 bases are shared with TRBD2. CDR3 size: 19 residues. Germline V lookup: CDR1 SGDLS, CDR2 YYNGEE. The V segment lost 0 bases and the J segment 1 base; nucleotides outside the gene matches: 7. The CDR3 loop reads CASSVDLWGLAGGTDTQYF. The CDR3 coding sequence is TGTGCCAGCAGCGTAGATCTTTGGGGACTAGCGGGGGGCACAGATACGCAGTATTTT.

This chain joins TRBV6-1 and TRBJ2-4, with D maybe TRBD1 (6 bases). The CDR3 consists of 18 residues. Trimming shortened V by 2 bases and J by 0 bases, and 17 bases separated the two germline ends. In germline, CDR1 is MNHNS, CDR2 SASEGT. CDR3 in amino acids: CASSEKIGTFLAKNIQYF. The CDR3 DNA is TGTGCCAGCAGTGAAAAGATAGGGACATTTCTAGCCAAAAACATTCAGTACTTC.

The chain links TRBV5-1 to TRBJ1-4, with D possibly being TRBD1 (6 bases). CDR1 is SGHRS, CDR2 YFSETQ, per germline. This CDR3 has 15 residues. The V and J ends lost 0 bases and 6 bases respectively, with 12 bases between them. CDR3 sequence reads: CASSLDRVGDEKLFF. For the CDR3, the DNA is TGCGCCAGCAGCTTGGACAGGGTAGGAGATGAAAAACTGTTTTTT.